The 19 T cell receptor gamma chains listed next were all sequenced from one sample in a study of γδ T cells in repeated Plasmodium falciparum infection. TCRdb reapplied CATT to the multiplex PCR reads. The sample shows roughly 27,000 gamma-chain clones, around 2.9% of them seen only once. Gammadelta T cells were flow-sorted from PBMC into Vgamma9/Vdelta2+ and Vdelta2-negative populations for bulk analysis. Sequencing was performed on gamma-delta T cells from blood. Source of these receptors: a pool of human donors (malaria-infected and uninfected, not separated).

Comment on this clone: The TCRdb record carries a much larger clone's protein, which differs from this DNA's translation at residue 8; a read error is the likely cause, and the protein listed here is the DNA translation. The rearrangement uses TRGV5 and TRGJ1 or TRGJ2. TCRdb does not report a J gene; here it was assigned by matching the DNA to germline references. CDR3 size: 13 residues. Germline trimming cut 2 bases from V and 6 bases from J; bases unmatched to any gene: 7. Germline lookup yields CDR1 VINAFY and CDR2 YDVSNSKD. The chain's CDR3 is CATWDTHCYKKLF. As DNA, the CDR3 is TGTGCCACCTGGGACACCCATTGTTATAAGAAACTCTTT.

This clone counts as medium-sized (0.01 to 0.1%). The genes are TRGV9 and TRGJ1 or TRGJ2. CDR1 and CDR2 from the germline V gene are GITISATS and ISYDGTV (reference sequence). This CDR3 has 14 residues. The V segment lost 3 bases and the J segment 8 bases; nucleotides outside the gene matches: 13. The CDR3 region is CALWELYPQDKKLF. The CDR3 DNA is TGTGCCTTGTGGGAGTTGTACCCCCAGGATAAGAAACTCTTT.

This clone was recorded a few times. A far more abundant clone sits one base away, making this likely a read error. This specimen includes other DNA sequences encoding the same CDR3. The V and J genes are TRGV4 and TRGJ1 or TRGJ2. TCRdb carries no J gene annotation; the J gene was assigned here by matching the DNA with germline. The CDR3 is 14 amino acids. The germline V gene encodes CDR1 EGSTGY and CDR2 YDSYTSSV. J gave up 7 bases and V 2 bases, and 11 bases lay outside the gene matches. CDR3 protein: CATWDAVSGYKKLF. CDR3 coding DNA: TGTGCCACCTGGGATGCAGTTTCCGGCTATAAGAAACTCTTT.

Turning to this clone: The protein TCRdb gives is from a much larger clone and does not agree with this DNA's translation at residue 5, likely a read error; the protein shown here comes from the DNA. The genes are TRGV9 and TRGJ1 or TRGJ2. TCRdb offers no J gene call, so here the DNA was matched to germline to obtain one. Looked up from germline, CDR1 is GITISATS and CDR2 is ISYDGTV (reference sequence). V was pared by 8 bases and J by 11 bases, with 12 bases of the junction left unmatched. There are 11 residues in the CDR3. CDR3 in amino acids: CALSRGVEKLF. The DNA of the CDR3 is TGTGCCTTGTCCCGAGGGGTGGAGAAACTCTTT.

This clone was counted at least ten times. The V gene is listed as TRGV9; no J gene was called. The CDR3 loop spans 16 amino acids. Germline V lookup: CDR1 GITISATS, CDR2 ISYDGTV (reference sequence). CDR3 DNA sequence: TGTGCCTTGTGGGAGCTCCAAGAATTGGGCAAAAAAATCAAAGTATTT. As protein: CALWELQELGKKIKVF.

This clone was seen ten or more times. CDR3: CATWDRHYYKKLF. In nucleotides, the CDR3 is TGTGCCACCTGGGACAGGCATTATTATAAGAAACTCTTT. The rearrangement links TRGV3 to TRGJ1 or TRGJ2. CDR3 length: 13 amino acids. The V and J ends lost 0 bases and 2 bases, in that order; junction bases with no gene match: 1. The germline CDR1 and CDR2 sequences are VTNTFY and YDVSTARD (reference sequence).

Only a few counts were recorded for this clone. The V gene is TRGV2, the J gene TRGJP2. The J gene, left out of TCRdb, was set here by checking the DNA against germline. The CDR3 runs to 16 residues. Germline-derived CDR1 and CDR2 are EGSNGY and YDSYNSKV. V was pared by 2 bases and J by 5 bases, with 11 bases of the junction left unmatched. CDR3 in amino acids: CATWDEVGGSDWIKTF. In DNA, the CDR3 is TGTGCCACCTGGGACGAAGTAGGTGGGAGTGATTGGATCAAGACGTTT.

This clone was recorded at least ten times. The protein recorded in TCRdb matches a much larger clone and deviates from this DNA's translation at residue 2, suggesting a read error; the protein here is obtained by translating the DNA. The chain employs TRGV9 and TRGJ1 or TRGJ2. The germline gives CDR1 GITISATS, CDR2 ISYDGTV (reference sequence). This CDR3 is 12 amino acids long. The DNA of the CDR3 is TGTACCTTGTGGGAGTCTTATTATAAGAAACTCTTT. This translates into CTLWESYYKKLF.

Only a few counts were recorded for this clone. This DNA translates differently at residue 11 from the TCRdb protein, which is that of a much larger clone; a read error is likely, and the protein shown is the DNA's own translation. The V gene was identified as TRGV4, while no J gene was called. The length of the CDR3 is 13 residues. The germline CDR1 and CDR2 sequences are EGSTGY and YDSYTSSV. The CDR3 DNA follows: TGTGCCACCTGGGATGGGGAACTTTATAAGACACTCTTT. Translation gives CATWDGELYKTLF.

On this clone: TCRdb records a much larger clone's protein for this DNA, with a difference at residue 11 that likely arises from a read error; the protein given is the translation of the DNA. The CDR3 bases are TGTGCCACCATGGACAATAGTAGTGATTGGACCAAGACGTTT. Protein: CATMDNSSDWTKTF. The rearrangement joins TRGV4 to TRGJP2. As TCRdb names no J gene, one was assigned here on the basis of a DNA match to germline. CDR3 length: 14 amino acids. Looked up from germline, CDR1 is EGSTGY and CDR2 is YDSYTSSV.

The sample holds a few counts of this clone. The protein recorded in TCRdb matches a much larger clone and deviates from this DNA's translation at residue 13, suggesting a read error; the protein here is obtained by translating the DNA. The J segment was not called; the V segment is TRGV9. This CDR3 has 14 residues. Germline V lookup: CDR1 GITISATS, CDR2 ISYDGTV (reference sequence). The CDR3 loop is CALWEGPTYYKKIF. Written as DNA, the CDR3 is TGTGCCTTGTGGGAGGGACCTACTTATTATAAGAAAATCTTT.

This clone was picked up a small number of times. TCRdb has a much larger clone's protein, which differs at residue 8 from the translation of this DNA, likely because of a read error; what is shown is the protein translated from the DNA. Other DNA sequences in this specimen translate into the identical CDR3. V is TRGV9 and J is TRGJP2. The J gene comes from matching the DNA to germline here; TCRdb lacks it. J was trimmed by 6 bases and V by 0 bases; bases with no gene match: 4. The CDR3 sequence is 14 residues long. Germline CDR1 reads GITISATS; CDR2 reads ISYDGTV (reference sequence). CDR3 coding DNA: TGTGCCTTGTGGGAGGTGAGTCGTGATTGGATCAAGACGTTT. This codes for CALWEVSRDWIKTF.

This clone was found many times. The gene calls are TRGV3 and TRGJP2. With 2 bases clipped from V and 10 bases from J, the junction kept 7 bases outside the gene matches. CDR1 and CDR2 from the germline V gene are VTNTFY and YDVSTARD (reference sequence). The CDR3 sequence is 13 residues long. CDR3 residues: CATWDIFRWIKTF. The CDR3 nucleotides are TGTGCCACCTGGGACATTTTCCGTTGGATCAAGACGTTT.

This clone was observed at least ten times. A read error is the likely source, as a far larger clone sits one nucleotide away. This chain joins TRGV4 and TRGJ1 or TRGJ2. This CDR3 is built from 19 residues. V lost 1 base and J lost 3; bases outside the gene matches: 21. Germline CDR1 and CDR2: EGSTGY and YDSYTSSV. CDR3 amino acids: CATWDGLGWMHDSYYKKLF. The CDR3 DNA follows: TGTGCCACCTGGGATGGACTAGGGTGGATGCACGATTCTTATTATAAGAAACTCTTT.

Notes on this clone: A far larger clone is just one base off, so this is likely a read error. Other DNA sequences in the sample encode the same CDR3. For the V gene the call is TRGV3; the J gene has no call. CDR3 length equals 14 residues. Germline assignment: CDR1 VTNTFY and CDR2 YDVSTARD (reference sequence). The CDR3 DNA reads as TGTGCCACCTGGGACAGGCCGAGGGGTTATAAGAAGCTCTTT. The encoded protein is CATWDRPRGYKKLF.

V usage is TRGV9 and J usage is TRGJ1 or TRGJ2. TCRdb carries no J gene annotation; the J gene was assigned here by matching the DNA with germline. The J segment lost 2 bases and the V segment lost 5 bases, leaving 12 bases of the junction unmatched. The CDR3 loop spans 15 amino acids. Germline values: CDR1 GITISATS, CDR2 ISYDGTV (reference sequence). The CDR3 nucleotides are TGTGCCTTGTGGGGAAGGCGAAAGGATTATTATAAGAAACTCTTT. This sequence encodes CALWGRRKDYYKKLF.

Of note for this clone: This DNA's translation differs at residue 4 from TCRdb's protein, which comes from a much larger clone; a read error is likely, and the protein shown is translated from the DNA. This chain uses TRGV9 with TRGJ1 or TRGJ2. Germline matching of the DNA provided the J gene here, since TCRdb leaves it blank. CDR1 is GITISATS, CDR2 ISYDGTV, per germline (reference sequence). This CDR3 has 14 amino acids. The CDR3 loop reads CALREVRFYYKKLF. The CDR3 nucleotides read TGTGCCTTGCGGGAGGTGCGTTTTTATTATAAGAAACTCTTT.

This clone was counted between two and nine times. The TCRdb record carries a much larger clone's protein, which differs from this DNA's translation at residue 11; a read error is the likely cause, and the protein listed here is the DNA translation. The gene calls are TRGV3 and TRGJ1 or TRGJ2. TCRdb offers no J gene call, so here the DNA was matched to germline to obtain one. The CDR3 totals 17 residues. Per the germline V gene, CDR1 is VTNTFY and CDR2 is YDVSTARD (reference sequence). Unmatched junction bases numbered 13, after V lost 0 bases and J lost 2 bases. The DNA of the CDR3 is TGTGCCACCTGGGACAGGCGAGGAAGTTTGGATTATTATAAGAAACTCTTT. Translation gives CATWDRRGSLDYYKKLF.

This clone was seen ten or more times. TCRdb attributes to this sequence the protein of a much larger clone, which differs from the DNA translation at residue 11; a read error is likely, and the protein displayed is translated from the DNA. With the J gene uncalled, the V gene is TRGV9. In germline, CDR1 is GITISATS, CDR2 ISYDGTV (reference sequence). The CDR3 loop spans 13 amino acids. CDR3 sequence: CALWEVYCYKRLF. DNA for the CDR3: TGTGCCTTGTGGGAGGTGTACTGTTATAAGAGACTCTTT.